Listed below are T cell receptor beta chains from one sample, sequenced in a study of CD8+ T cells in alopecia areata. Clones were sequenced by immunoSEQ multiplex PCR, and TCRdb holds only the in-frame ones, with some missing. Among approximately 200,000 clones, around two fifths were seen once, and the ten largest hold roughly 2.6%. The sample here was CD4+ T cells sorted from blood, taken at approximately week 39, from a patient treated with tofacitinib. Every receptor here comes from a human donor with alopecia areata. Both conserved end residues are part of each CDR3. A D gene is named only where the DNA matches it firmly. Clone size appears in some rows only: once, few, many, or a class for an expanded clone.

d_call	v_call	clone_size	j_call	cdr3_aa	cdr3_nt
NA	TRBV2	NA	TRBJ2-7	CASSVEGGIGEQYF	TGTGCCAGCAGTGTTGAAGGGGGTATAGGCGAGCAGTACTTC
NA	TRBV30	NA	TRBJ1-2	CAWSATAGGYGYTF	TGTGCCTGGAGTGCCACGGCCGGAGGCTATGGCTACACCTTC
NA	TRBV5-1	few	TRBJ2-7	CASSPPWDTTYEQYF	TGCGCCAGCAGCCCACCCTGGGACACGACCTACGAGCAGTACTTC
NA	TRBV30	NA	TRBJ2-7	CAWSRGDLYEQYF	TGTGCCTGGAGTAGGGGGGACCTCTACGAGCAGTACTTC
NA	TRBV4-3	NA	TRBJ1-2	CASSQDGIYGYTF	TGCGCCAGCAGCCAAGACGGAATTTATGGCTACACCTTC
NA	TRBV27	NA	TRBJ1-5	CASSGDVGQPQHF	TGTGCCAGCAGTGGAGATGTGGGACAGCCCCAGCATTTT
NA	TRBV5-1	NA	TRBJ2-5	CASRTRDTLGETQYF	TGCGCCAGCCGAACCCGGGACACCCTCGGGGAGACCCAGTACTTC
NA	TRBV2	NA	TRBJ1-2	CASSVYGYTF	TGTGCCAGCAGTGTTTATGGCTACACCTTC
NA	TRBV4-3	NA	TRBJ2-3	CASSQRGAGADTQYF	TGCGCCAGCAGCCAGCGGGGCGCAGGGGCAGATACGCAGTATTTT
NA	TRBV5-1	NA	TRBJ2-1	CASSLAWPSPLETNEQFF	TGCGCCAGCAGCTTGGCTTGGCCAAGTCCTCTAGAAACCAATGAGCAGTTCTTC
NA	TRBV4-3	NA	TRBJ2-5	CASSQDSHVETQYF	TGCGCCAGCAGCCAAGATAGCCACGTGGAGACCCAGTACTTC
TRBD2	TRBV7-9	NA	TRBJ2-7	CASSPLAGASYEQYF	TGTGCCAGCAGCCCCCTAGCGGGAGCGTCCTACGAGCAGTACTTC
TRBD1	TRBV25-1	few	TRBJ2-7	CASSESGRGTYEQYF	TGTGCCAGCAGTGAATCAGGCAGGGGGACCTACGAGCAGTACTTC
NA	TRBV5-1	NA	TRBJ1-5	CASSFSGSSNQPQHF	TGCGCCAGCAGCTTCTCTGGAAGTAGCAATCAGCCCCAGCATTTT
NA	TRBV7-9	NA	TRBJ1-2	CASSSRDIARTF	TGTGCCAGCAGCTCAAGGGACATCGCGCGTACCTTC
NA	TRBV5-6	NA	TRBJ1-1	CASSPLGAENTEAFF	TGTGCCAGCAGTCCTTTGGGGGCTGAGAACACTGAAGCTTTCTTT
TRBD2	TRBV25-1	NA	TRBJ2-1	CASSVPGLAGGNEQFF	TGTGCCAGCAGTGTCCCGGGACTAGCGGGAGGGAATGAGCAGTTCTTC
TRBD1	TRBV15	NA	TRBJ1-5	CATNAGQGTNQPQHF	TGTGCCACCAACGCGGGACAGGGGACCAATCAGCCCCAGCATTTT
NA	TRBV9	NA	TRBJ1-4	CASSKGQGRDNEKLFF	TGTGCCAGCAGCAAAGGTCAGGGGAGGGATAATGAAAAACTGTTTTTT
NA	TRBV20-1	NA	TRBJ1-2	CSAHGDRGYTF	TGCAGTGCCCACGGCGACAGAGGCTACACCTTC
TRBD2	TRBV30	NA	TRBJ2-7	CAWTSYREGVRYEQYF	TGTGCCTGGACTTCTTATCGGGAGGGCGTTAGGTACGAGCAGTACTTC
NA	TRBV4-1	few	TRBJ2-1	CASSQDLPTVGYNEQFF	TGCGCCAGCAGCCAAGATCTCCCGACGGTAGGCTACAATGAGCAGTTCTTC
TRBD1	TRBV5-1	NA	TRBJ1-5	CASSSGRGGLEPQHF	TGCGCCAGCAGCTCAGGTCGAGGGGGCCTGGAGCCCCAGCATTTT
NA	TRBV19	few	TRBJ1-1	CASSTPSGGVDTEAFF	TGTGCCAGTAGCACCCCCAGCGGGGGCGTTGACACTGAAGCTTTCTTT
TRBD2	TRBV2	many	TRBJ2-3	CASRFLASGGTDTQYF	TGTGCCAGCCGTTTTCTGGCTAGCGGCGGCACAGATACGCAGTATTTT
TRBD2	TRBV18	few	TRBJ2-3	CASSPQRELDTQYF	TGTGCCAGCTCACCCCAGCGGGAGTTAGATACGCAGTATTTT
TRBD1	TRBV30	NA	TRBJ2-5	CACPRTQGATETQYF	TGTGCCTGTCCCCGTACACAGGGGGCGACGGAGACCCAGTACTTC
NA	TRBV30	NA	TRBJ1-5	CAWNIRWDQPQHF	TGTGCCTGGAATATTCGGTGGGATCAGCCCCAGCATTTT
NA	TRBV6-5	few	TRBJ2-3	CATQRQASTDTQYF	TGTGCCACCCAACGACAGGCCTCCACAGATACGCAGTATTTT
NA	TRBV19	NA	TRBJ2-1	CASSILSALTFNEQFF	TGTGCCAGTAGTATACTCTCAGCGCTCACCTTCAATGAGCAGTTCTTC
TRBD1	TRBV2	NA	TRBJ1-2	CASSDRQGVYGYTF	TGTGCCAGCAGTGATAGACAGGGAGTCTATGGCTACACCTTC
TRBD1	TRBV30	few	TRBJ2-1	CAWSRTGDEQFF	TGTGCCTGGAGTCGGACAGGGGATGAGCAGTTCTTC
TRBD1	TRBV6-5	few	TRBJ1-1	CASATGGMNTEAFF	TGTGCCAGCGCGACAGGGGGTATGAACACTGAAGCTTTCTTT
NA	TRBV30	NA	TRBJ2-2	CAHISRWGFGGELFF	TGTGCCCATATTTCCCGATGGGGTTTTGGCGGGGAGCTGTTTTTT
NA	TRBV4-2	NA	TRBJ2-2	CASSQPGPGDTGELFF	TGTGCCAGCAGCCAACCAGGTCCCGGGGACACCGGGGAGCTGTTTTTT
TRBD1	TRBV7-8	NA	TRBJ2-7	CASGGTGGHEQYF	TGTGCCAGCGGCGGGACAGGGGGCCACGAGCAGTACTTC
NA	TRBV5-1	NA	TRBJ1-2	CASSFADRAYGYTF	TGCGCCAGCAGCTTCGCTGACAGAGCCTATGGCTACACCTTC
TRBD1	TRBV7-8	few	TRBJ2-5	CASSPGNGQGTETQYF	TGTGCCAGCAGCCCAGGGAACGGACAGGGAACGGAGACCCAGTACTTC
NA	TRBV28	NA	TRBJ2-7	CASNWDLRTNEQYF	TGTGCCAGCAACTGGGACCTCCGAACAAACGAGCAGTACTTC
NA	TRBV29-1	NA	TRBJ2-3	CSVDGASTDTQYF	TGCAGCGTCGACGGTGCTAGCACAGATACGCAGTATTTT
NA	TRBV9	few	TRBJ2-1	CASSVAEGSSYNEQFF	TGTGCCAGCAGCGTAGCGGAGGGGAGCTCCTACAATGAGCAGTTCTTC
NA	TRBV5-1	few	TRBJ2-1	CASSIGRTTDEQFF	TGCGCCAGCAGCATCGGACGGACGACTGATGAGCAGTTCTTC
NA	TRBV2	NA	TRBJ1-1	CALSTEAFF	TGTGCCTTAAGCACTGAAGCTTTCTTT
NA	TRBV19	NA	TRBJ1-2	CASNIPEDGYTF	TGTGCCAGTAATATCCCTGAGGATGGCTACACCTTC
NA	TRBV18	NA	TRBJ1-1	CASSPTGNTEAFF	TGTGCCAGCTCACCGACAGGGAACACTGAAGCTTTCTTT
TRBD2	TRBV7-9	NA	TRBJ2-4	CASSSGLAGVQAKNIQYF	TGTGCCAGCAGCTCAGGACTAGCGGGAGTTCAGGCCAAAAACATTCAGTACTTC
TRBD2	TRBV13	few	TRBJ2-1	CASSRPTSGSDEQFF	TGTGCCAGCAGCCGACCGACTAGCGGGAGCGATGAGCAGTTCTTC
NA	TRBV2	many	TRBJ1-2	CASSQDSNYGYTF	TGTGCCAGCAGTCAGGACAGCAACTATGGCTACACCTTC
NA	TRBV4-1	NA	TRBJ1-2	CASSQEQLGTIRGYTF	TGCGCCAGCAGCCAAGAACAGCTGGGGACCATTCGGGGCTACACCTTC
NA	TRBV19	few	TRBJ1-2	CASKGSALGGYTF	TGTGCCAGTAAAGGGTCCGCACTCGGTGGCTACACCTTC